This TCR beta chain was identified in a study of blood T cell repertoires in COVID-19. Study-level background: Samples representing acute and convalescent COVID-19 were sourced from the United States, Italy and Spain. PBMCs, B-cell-depleted T cells, or T cells were the source of the cDNA or gDNA that made up the material.

V was shortened by 1 base and J by 4 bases, with 7 bases between the two germline ends. Per germline, CDR1 SGHTA and CDR2 FQGNSA. The CDR3 contains 14 residues. Living in 20 to 30 US areas, the participants were between 18 and 89 years of age. Donors were grouped by their self-reported clinical history. Here immunoSEQ multiplex PCR was the method, and the copy in TCRdb shows in-frame clones only, minus some. The profile covers roughly 500,000 clones, with approximately 91% appearing a single time and roughly 8% taken by the ten largest. The sample was PBMCs or T cells enriched from blood (not recorded which). V gene TRBV7-2 combines with J gene TRBJ1-4; D uncertain. The receptor comes from a woman aged 60-75 years who had recovered from COVID-19. CDR3 loop: CASSLVRINEKLFF. In DNA, the CDR3 is TGTGCCAGCAGCTTAGTCAGGATTAATGAAAAACTGTTTTTT.